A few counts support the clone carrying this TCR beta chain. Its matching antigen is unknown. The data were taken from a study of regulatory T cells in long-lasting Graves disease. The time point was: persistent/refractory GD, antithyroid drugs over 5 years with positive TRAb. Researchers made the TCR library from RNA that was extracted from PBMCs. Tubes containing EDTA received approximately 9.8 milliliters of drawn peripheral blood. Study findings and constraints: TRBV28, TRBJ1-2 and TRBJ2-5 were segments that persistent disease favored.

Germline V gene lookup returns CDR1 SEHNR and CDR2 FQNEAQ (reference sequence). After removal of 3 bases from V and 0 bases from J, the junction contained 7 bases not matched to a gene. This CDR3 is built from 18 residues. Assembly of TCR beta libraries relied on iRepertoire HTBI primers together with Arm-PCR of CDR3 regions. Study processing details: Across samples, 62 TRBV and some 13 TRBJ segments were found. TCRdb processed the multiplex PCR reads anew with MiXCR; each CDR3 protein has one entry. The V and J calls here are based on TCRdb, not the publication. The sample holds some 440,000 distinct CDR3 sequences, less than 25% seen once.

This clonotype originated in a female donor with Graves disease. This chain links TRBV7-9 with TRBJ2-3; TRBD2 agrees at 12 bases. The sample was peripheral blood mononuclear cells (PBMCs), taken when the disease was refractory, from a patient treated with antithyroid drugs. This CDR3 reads CASSFSTSGRPSTDTQYF. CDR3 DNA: TGTGCCAGCAGCTTTTCGACTAGCGGGAGACCTAGCACAGATACGCAGTATTTT.